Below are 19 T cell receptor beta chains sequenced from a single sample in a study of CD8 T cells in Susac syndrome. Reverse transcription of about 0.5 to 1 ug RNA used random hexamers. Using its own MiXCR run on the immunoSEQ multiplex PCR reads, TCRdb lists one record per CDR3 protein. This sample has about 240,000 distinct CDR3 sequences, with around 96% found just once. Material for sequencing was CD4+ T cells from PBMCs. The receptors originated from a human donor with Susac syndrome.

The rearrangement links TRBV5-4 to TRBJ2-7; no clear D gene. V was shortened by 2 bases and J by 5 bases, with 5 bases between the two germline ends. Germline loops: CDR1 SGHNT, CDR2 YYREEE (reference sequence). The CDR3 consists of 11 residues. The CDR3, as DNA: TGTGCCAGCAGCTTTGCGGACGAGCAGTACTTC. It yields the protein CASSFADEQYF.

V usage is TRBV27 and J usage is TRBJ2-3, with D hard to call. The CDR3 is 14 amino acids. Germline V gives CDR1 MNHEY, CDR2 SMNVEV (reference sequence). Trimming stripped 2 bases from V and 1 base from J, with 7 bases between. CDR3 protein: CASSLADGTDTQYF. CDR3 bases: TGTGCCAGCAGTTTAGCGGACGGCACAGATACGCAGTATTTT.

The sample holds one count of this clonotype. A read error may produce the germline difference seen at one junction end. The DNA for the CDR3 is TGTGCTAGCAGCATGCAGGGAGGCGATGAGCAGTTCTTC. Its translation: CASSMQGGDEQFF. J is TRBJ2-1 and V is TRBV7-7; possible D gene TRBD2, 6 bases. The CDR3 extends over 13 amino acids. Germline values: CDR1 SSHAT, CDR2 FNYEAQ (reference sequence). The complete variable domain, with remaining parts taken from reference TRBV7-7 and TRBJ2-1, reads GAGVSQSPRYKVTKRGQDVTLRCDPISSHATLYWYQQALGQGPEFLTYFNYEAQPDKSGLPSDRFSAERPEGSISTLTIQRTEQRDSAMYRCASSMQGGDEQFFGPGTRLTVL.

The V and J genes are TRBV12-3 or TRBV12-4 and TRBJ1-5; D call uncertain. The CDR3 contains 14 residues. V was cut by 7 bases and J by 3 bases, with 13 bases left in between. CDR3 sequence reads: CASTPGQDNQPQHF. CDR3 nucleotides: TGTGCCAGCACCCCTGGGCAGGACAATCAGCCCCAGCATTTT.

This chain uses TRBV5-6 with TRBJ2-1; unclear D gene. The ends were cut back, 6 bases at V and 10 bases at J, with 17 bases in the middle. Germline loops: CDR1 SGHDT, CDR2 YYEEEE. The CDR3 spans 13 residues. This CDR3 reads CASKPLFGREQFF. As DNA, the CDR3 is TGTGCCAGCAAACCTCTATTTGGGCGAGAGCAGTTCTTC.

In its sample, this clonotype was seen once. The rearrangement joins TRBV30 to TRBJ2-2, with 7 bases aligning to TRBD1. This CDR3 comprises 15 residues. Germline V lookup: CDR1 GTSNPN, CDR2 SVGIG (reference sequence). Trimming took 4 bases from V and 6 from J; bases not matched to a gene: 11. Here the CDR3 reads CAWKSATGYAGELFF. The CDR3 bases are TGTGCCTGGAAGTCGGCGACAGGGTACGCCGGGGAGCTGTTTTTT.

The CDR3 here is CSVEGSWRLTEAFF. CDR3 DNA: TGCAGCGTTGAAGGGTCCTGGCGGCTCACTGAAGCTTTCTTT. The rearrangement uses TRBV29-1 and TRBJ1-1; no reliable D call. Trimming removed 1 base from V and 4 bases from J, with 13 bases in between. From germline, CDR1 is SQVTM and CDR2 ANQGSEA. This CDR3 contains 14 residues. Using reference TRBV29-1 and TRBJ1-1 for the parts outside the CDR3, the full variable domain is SAVISQKPSRDICQRGTSLTIQCQVDSQVTMMFWYRQQPGQSLTLIATANQGSEATYESGFVIDKFPISRPNLTFSTLTVSNMSPEDSSIYLCSVEGSWRLTEAFFGQGTRLTVV.

CDR3 residues: CASSMGLAGRASSYNEQFF. CDR3 coding DNA: TGTGCCAGCAGCATGGGACTAGCGGGCCGCGCGAGCTCCTACAATGAGCAGTTCTTC. The rearrangement joins TRBV9 to TRBJ2-1, with 12 nucleotides matching TRBD2. CDR3 size: 19 residues. After removal of 4 bases from V and 0 bases from J, the junction contained 11 bases not matched to a gene. CDR1 is SGDLS and CDR2 is YYNGEE in the germline V gene.

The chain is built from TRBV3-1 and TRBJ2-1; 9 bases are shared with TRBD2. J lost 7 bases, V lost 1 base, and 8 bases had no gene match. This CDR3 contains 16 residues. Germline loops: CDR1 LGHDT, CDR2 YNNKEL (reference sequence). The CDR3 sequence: CASSQVPGTSKNEQFF. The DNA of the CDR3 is TGTGCCAGCAGCCAAGTCCCCGGGACTAGCAAGAATGAGCAGTTCTTC.

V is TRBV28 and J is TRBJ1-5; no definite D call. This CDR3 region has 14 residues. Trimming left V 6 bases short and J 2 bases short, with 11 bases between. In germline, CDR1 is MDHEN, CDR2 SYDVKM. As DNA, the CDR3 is TGTGCCAGCAGCCCTAGTGTTGGCAATCAGCCCCAGCATTTT. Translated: CASSPSVGNQPQHF.

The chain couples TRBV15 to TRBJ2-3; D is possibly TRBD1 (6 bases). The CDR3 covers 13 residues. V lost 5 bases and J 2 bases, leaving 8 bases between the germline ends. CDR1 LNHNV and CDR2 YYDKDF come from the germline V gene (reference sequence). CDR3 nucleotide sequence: TGTGCCACCAGCGTGGGGGCCACAGATACGCAGTATTTT. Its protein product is CATSVGATDTQYF.

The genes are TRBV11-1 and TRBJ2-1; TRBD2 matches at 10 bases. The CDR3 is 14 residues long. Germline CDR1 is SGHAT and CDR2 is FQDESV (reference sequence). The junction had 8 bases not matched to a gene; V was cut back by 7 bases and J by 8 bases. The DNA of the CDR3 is TGTGCCAGCACGGAGCGGGAGGGCCCTCATGAGCAGTTCTTC. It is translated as CASTEREGPHEQFF. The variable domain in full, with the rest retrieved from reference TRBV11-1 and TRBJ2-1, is EAEVAQSPRYKITEKSQAVAFWCDPISGHATLYWYRQILGQGPELLVQFQDESVVDDSQLPKDRFSAERLKGVDSTLKIQPAELGDSAMYLCASTEREGPHEQFFGPGTRLTVL.

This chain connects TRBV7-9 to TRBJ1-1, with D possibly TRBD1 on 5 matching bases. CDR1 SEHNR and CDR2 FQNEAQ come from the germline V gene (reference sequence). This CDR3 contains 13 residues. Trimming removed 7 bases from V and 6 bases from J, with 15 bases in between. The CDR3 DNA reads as TGTGCCAGCAACTTCTTTGACAGCTCTGAAGCTTTCTTT. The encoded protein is CASNFFDSSEAFF.

The CDR3 region has the DNA TGTGCCAGCTCACCAACCCAGGACGAGCAGTACTTC. It is translated as CASSPTQDEQYF. The rearrangement links TRBV18 to TRBJ2-7; the D is unclear. V lost 2 bases and J 5 bases, leaving 7 bases between the germline ends. There are 12 residues in the CDR3. CDR1 is KGHSH, CDR2 LQKENI, per germline.

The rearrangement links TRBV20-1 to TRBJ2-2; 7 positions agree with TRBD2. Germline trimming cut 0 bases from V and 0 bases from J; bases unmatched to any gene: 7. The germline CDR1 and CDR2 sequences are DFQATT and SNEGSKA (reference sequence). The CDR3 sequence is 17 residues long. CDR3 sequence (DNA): TGCAGTGCTAGAGATGCGGCGAGCGGGGCGAACACCGGGGAGCTGTTTTTT. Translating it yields CSARDAASGANTGELFF.

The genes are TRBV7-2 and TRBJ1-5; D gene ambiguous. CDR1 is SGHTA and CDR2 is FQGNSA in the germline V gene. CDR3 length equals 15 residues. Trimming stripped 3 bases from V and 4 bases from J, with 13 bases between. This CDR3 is CASSFHRERNQPQHF. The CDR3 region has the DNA TGTGCCAGCAGCTTCCACCGGGAGCGAAATCAGCCCCAGCATTTT.

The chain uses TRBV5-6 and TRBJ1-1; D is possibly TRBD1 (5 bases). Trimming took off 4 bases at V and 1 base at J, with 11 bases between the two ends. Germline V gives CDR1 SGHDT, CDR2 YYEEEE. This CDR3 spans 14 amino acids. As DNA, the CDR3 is TGTGCCAGCAGCAACGGACACCCGAACACTGAAGCTTTCTTT. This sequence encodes CASSNGHPNTEAFF. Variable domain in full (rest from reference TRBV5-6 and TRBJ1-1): DAGVTQSPTHLIKTRGQQVTLRCSPKSGHDTVSWYQQALGQGPQFIFQYYEEEERQRGNFPDRFSGHQFPNYSSELNVNALLLGDSALYLCASSNGHPNTEAFFGQGTRLTVV.

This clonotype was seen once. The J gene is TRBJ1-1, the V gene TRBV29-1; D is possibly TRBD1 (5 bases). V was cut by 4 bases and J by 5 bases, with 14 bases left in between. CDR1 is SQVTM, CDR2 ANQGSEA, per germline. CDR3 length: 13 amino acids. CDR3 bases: TGCAGCGTTGCATCCAGGGAGAGGACTGAAGCTTTCTTT. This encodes CSVASRERTEAFF.

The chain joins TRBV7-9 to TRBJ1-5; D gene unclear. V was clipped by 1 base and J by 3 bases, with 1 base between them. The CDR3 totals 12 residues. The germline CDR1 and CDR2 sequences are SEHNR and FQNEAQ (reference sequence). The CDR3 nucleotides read TGTGCCAGCAGCTTAGTCAATCAGCCCCAGCATTTT. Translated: CASSLVNQPQHF.